This TCR beta chain was sequenced during a study of shared clonotypes between healthy human individuals. Notes on the study in general: Despite large depth, rarefaction showed incomplete sorted-subset sequencing. Non-shared clonotypes had lower generation probabilities than those shared by all four donors. The donor pool, a small one, limited the genetic and exposure-history diversity represented.

Sequencing was performed with immunoSEQ multiplex PCR; in TCRdb, only in-frame clones are kept and a portion is missing. The table lists some 2.3 million clones, over 90% of them singletons. V gave up 6 bases and J gave up 7 bases; unmatched junction bases: 8. This CDR3 has 13 amino acids. Germline V gene lookup returns CDR1 SEHNR and CDR2 FQNEAQ (reference sequence). The donor cohort consisted entirely of Caucasian adults residing in Nashville, Tennessee. For this clone: Its antigen is not identified.

V usage is TRBV7-9 and J usage is TRBJ2-7; 8 bases agree with TRBD1. The sequencing sample was made of naive CD4+ T cells from PBMCs. Subset here: CD45RA+ positively selected. This sequence was found in a man aged 18 to 30 in good health. Some clones in this sample may be carry-over from other donors' samples. CDR3 in DNA: TGTGCCAGCAGACAGACAGGGGCGGGGGAGCAGTACTTC. This gives the protein CASRQTGAGEQYF.